Sequencing of this TCR beta chain was carried out in a study of cytomegalovirus exposure and HLA in healthy donors. Amplification used 60 Vbeta primers and 13 Jbeta primers. Sequenced by immunoSEQ multiplex PCR; TCRdb stores in-frame clones only, minus some. The sample yields around 150,000 clones, roughly 80% seen once. Study results and limitations: In an earlier analysis, most TCR beta V segments were productive about 87% or about 30% of the time.

In the case of this clone: What it binds is not known.

The sequenced sample was PBMCs. This TCR was recovered from a male donor in good health and CMV-seropositive.

The CDR3 loop is CASSRDYSSGNTIYF. The CDR3 DNA is TGCGCCAGCAGCCGTGACTATAGCTCTGGAAACACCATATATTTT. The chain uses TRBV5-1 and TRBJ1-3; D gene unclear. The germline V gene has CDR1 SGHRS and CDR2 YFSETQ. Trimming removed 4 bases from V and 0 bases from J, with 11 bases in between. This CDR3 has 15 amino acids.